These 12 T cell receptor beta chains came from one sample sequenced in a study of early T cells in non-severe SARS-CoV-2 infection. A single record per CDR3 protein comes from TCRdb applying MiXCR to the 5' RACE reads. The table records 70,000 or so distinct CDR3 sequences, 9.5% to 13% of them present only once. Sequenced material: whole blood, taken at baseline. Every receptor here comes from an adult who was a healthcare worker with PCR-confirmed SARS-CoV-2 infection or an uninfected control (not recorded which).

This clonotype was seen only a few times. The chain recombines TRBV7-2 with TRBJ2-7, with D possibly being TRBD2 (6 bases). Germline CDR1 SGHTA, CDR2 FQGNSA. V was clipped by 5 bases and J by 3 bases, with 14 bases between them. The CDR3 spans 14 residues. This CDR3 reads CASSPGGADYEQYF. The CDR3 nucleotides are TGTGCCAGCAGCCCAGGAGGGGCAGACTACGAGCAGTACTTC.

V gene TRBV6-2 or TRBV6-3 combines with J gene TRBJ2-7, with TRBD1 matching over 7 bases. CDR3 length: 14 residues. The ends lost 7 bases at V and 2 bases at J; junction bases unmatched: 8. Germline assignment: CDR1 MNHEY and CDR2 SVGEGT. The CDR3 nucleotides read TGTGCCAGCAACCCCGGGACAGATACCTACGAGCAGTACTTC. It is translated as CASNPGTDTYEQYF.

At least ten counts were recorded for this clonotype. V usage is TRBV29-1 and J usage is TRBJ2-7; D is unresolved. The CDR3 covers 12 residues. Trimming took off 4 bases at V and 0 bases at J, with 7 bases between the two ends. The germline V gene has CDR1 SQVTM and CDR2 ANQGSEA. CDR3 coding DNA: TGCAGCGTTGGAAGGAGCTCCTACGAGCAGTACTTC. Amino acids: CSVGRSSYEQYF.

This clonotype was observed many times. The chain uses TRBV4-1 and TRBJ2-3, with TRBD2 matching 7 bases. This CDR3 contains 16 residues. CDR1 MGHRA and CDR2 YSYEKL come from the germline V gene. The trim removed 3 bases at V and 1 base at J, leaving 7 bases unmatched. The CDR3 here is CASSHGAGERTDTQYF. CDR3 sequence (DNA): TGCGCCAGCAGCCACGGCGCGGGGGAACGCACAGATACGCAGTATTTT.

The CDR3 DNA is TGTGCCAGCAGTGAGGTGGCGGGGCTTGTCACTGAAGCTTTCTTT. This translates into CASSEVAGLVTEAFF. The V gene is TRBV6-1, the J gene TRBJ1-1; TRBD1 might be the D (5 bases). This CDR3 is built from 15 residues. Trimming left V 3 bases short and J 4 bases short, with 15 bases between. Germline V gene data show CDR1 as MNHNS and CDR2 as SASEGT.

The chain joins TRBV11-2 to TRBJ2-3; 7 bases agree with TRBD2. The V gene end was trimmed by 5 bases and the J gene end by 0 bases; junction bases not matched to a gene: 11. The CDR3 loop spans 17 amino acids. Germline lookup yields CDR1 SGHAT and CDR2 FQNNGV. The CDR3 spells CASSPGGTMFSTDTQYF. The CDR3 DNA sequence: TGTGCCAGCAGCCCGGGGGGTACTATGTTTAGCACAGATACGCAGTATTTT.

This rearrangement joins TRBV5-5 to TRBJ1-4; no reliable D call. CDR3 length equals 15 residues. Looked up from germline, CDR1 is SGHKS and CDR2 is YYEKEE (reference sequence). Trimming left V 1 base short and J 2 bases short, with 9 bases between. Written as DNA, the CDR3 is TGTGCCAGCAGCTTGAATGTGGGGACTAATGAAAAACTGTTTTTT. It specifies CASSLNVGTNEKLFF.

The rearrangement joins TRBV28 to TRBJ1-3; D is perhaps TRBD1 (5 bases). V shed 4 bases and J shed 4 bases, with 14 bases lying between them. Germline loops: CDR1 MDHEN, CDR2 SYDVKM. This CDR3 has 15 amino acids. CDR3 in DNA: TGTGCCAGCAGTTCCCCAGGGAATTGGGGAAACACCATATATTTT. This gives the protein CASSSPGNWGNTIYF. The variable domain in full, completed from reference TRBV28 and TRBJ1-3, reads DVKVTQSSRYLVKRTGEKVFLECVQDMDHENMFWYRQDPGLGLRLIYFSYDVKMKEKGDIPEGYSVSREKKERFSLILESASTNQTSMYLCASSSPGNWGNTIYFGEGSWLTVV.

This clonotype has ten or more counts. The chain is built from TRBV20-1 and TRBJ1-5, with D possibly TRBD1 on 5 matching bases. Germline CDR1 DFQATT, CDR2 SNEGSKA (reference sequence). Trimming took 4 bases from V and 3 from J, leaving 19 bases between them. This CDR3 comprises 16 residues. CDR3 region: CSAKGDPGAFNQPQHF. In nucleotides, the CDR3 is TGCAGTGCTAAGGGCGACCCCGGGGCATTCAATCAGCCCCAGCATTTT.

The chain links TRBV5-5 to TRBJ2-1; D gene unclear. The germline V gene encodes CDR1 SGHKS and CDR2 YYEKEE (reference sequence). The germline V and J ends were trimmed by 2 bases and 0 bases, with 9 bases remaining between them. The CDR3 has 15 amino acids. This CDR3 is CASSFQLSSYNEQFF. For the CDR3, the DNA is TGTGCCAGCAGCTTCCAACTGAGCTCCTACAATGAGCAGTTCTTC.

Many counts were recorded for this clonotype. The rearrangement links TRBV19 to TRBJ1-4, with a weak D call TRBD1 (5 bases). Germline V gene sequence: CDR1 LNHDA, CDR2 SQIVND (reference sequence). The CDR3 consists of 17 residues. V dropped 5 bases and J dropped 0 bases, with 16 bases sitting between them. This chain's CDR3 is CASSPGTELATNEKLFF. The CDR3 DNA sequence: TGTGCCAGTAGTCCTGGGACGGAGCTCGCAACTAATGAAAAACTGTTTTTT.

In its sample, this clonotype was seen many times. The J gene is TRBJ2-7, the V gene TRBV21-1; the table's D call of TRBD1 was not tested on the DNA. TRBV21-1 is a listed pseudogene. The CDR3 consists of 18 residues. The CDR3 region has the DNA TGTGCCAGCAGCCAACTCCACCGACAGGGAAGGGGATCCTACGAGCAGTACTTC. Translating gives CASSQLHRQGRGSYEQYF.